A single sample is the source of the 23 T cell receptor beta chains below, sequenced in a study of blood T cell repertoires in COVID-19. Using immunoSEQ multiplex PCR, the repertoire was profiled, and TCRdb retains in-frame clones only, with some absent. Of hundreds of thousands of clones in the sample, 85% are singletons; the top ten hold about 19%. Specimen: PBMCs or T cells enriched from blood (not recorded which). The receptor source for this set is a middle-aged man who had recovered from COVID-19.

The chain recombines TRBV4-2 with TRBJ2-2; 13 bases line up with TRBD2. The CDR3 spans 17 residues. The V segment lost 0 bases and the J segment 4 bases; nucleotides outside the gene matches: 2. In germline, CDR1 is LGHNA, CDR2 YNFKEQ. As DNA, the CDR3 is TGTGCCAGCAGCCAAGAAGGGACTAGCGGGGTCACCGGGGAGCTGTTTTTT. Its translation: CASSQEGTSGVTGELFF.

The chain combines TRBV5-1 with TRBJ2-7, with TRBD1 matching 10 bases. J was trimmed by 7 bases and V by 1 base; bases with no gene match: 8. The CDR3 runs 15 residues. Germline V gene lookup returns CDR1 SGHRS and CDR2 YFSETQ. CDR3 residues: CASSLTGQGVLEQYF. CDR3 nucleotides: TGCGCCAGCAGCTTGACTGGACAGGGGGTTTTGGAGCAGTACTTC.

The CDR3 DNA is TGTGCCAGCAGCGTAACAGGGTCAACTAATGAAAAACTGTTTTTT. It translates to CASSVTGSTNEKLFF. This chain joins TRBV9 and TRBJ1-4, with D perhaps TRBD1 (6 bases). The germline V gene encodes CDR1 SGDLS and CDR2 YYNGEE. Trimming removed 1 base from V and 0 bases from J, with 7 bases in between. CDR3 size: 15 residues.

This chain links TRBV3-1 (or the pseudogene TRBV3-2) with TRBJ1-1; 11 nucleotides line up with TRBD1. This CDR3 is built from 18 residues. Per germline, CDR1 LGHDT and CDR2 YNNKEL (reference sequence). V shed 3 bases and J 5 bases; nucleotides not matched to a gene: 14. The DNA for the CDR3 is TGTGCCAGCAGCCATCAACGCCGGGACAGGGGGAGTGAGACTGAAGCTTTCTTT. Translation: CASSHQRRDRGSETEAFF.

The V call is TRBV2, the J call TRBJ2-1; TRBD2 agrees at 7 bases. This CDR3 is built from 15 residues. Trimming cost V 10 bases and J 8 bases; bases outside gene matches: 17. Per the germline V gene, CDR1 is SNHLY and CDR2 is FYNNEI. The DNA of the CDR3 is TGTGCCAACCCCCTTTGGGGGAGGGATAACGATGAGCAGTTCTTC. Protein: CANPLWGRDNDEQFF. Together with reference TRBV2 and TRBJ2-1, the CDR3 gives the full variable domain: EPEVTQTPSHQVTQMGQEVILRCVPISNHLYFYWYRQILGQKVEFLVSFYNNEISEKSEIFDDQFSVERPDGSNFTLKIRSTKLEDSAMYFCANPLWGRDNDEQFFGPGTRLTVL.

The gene calls are TRBV3-1 (or the pseudogene TRBV3-2) and TRBJ1-1; tentative D call: TRBD1 (5 bases). Germline CDR1 LGHDT, CDR2 YNNKEL (reference sequence). The length of the CDR3 is 15 residues. Trimming took off 0 bases at V and 2 bases at J, with 10 bases between the two ends. The CDR3 DNA reads as TGTGCCAGCAGCCAAGAGCGGACACCTAACACTGAAGCTTTCTTT. It specifies CASSQERTPNTEAFF.

V and J are TRBV28 and TRBJ1-5; D is possibly TRBD1 (6 bases). V was trimmed by 3 bases and J by 5 bases, leaving 14 bases between them. The CDR3 contains 15 residues. CDR1 MDHEN and CDR2 SYDVKM come from the germline V gene. CDR3 loop: CASSFLGAGYQPQHF. For the CDR3, the DNA is TGTGCCAGCAGTTTCTTGGGGGCTGGGTATCAGCCCCAGCATTTT.

The chain has TRBV9 and TRBJ1-4; TRBD1 aligns across 7 bases. Germline lookup yields CDR1 SGDLS and CDR2 YYNGEE. V lost 4 bases to trimming and J lost 0 bases; unmatched junction nucleotides: 6. CDR3 length: 16 amino acids. In DNA, the CDR3 is TGTGCCAGCAGCTCCGGACAGGAAACAACTAATGAAAAACTGTTTTTT. Translated: CASSSGQETTNEKLFF.

This clone was observed a single time. J is TRBJ2-7 and V is TRBV20-1; 8 nucleotides agree with TRBD1. The length of the CDR3 is 11 residues. The V segment lost 6 bases and the J segment 7 bases; nucleotides outside the gene matches: 5. Germline lookup yields CDR1 DFQATT and CDR2 SNEGSKA (reference sequence). For the CDR3, the DNA is TGCAGTGCACCTCGGACAGGGGAGCAGTACTTC. This translates into CSAPRTGEQYF.

This clone was counted only a few times. This sequence joins TRBV5-1 and TRBJ1-6, with 7 bases aligning to TRBD1. Germline V gene lookup returns CDR1 SGHRS and CDR2 YFSETQ. CDR3 length: 14 amino acids. The junction had 3 bases not matched to a gene; V was cut back by 3 bases and J by 6 bases. This chain's CDR3 is CASSSGQINSPLHF. In nucleotides, the CDR3 is TGCGCCAGCAGCTCGGGACAGATTAATTCACCCCTCCACTTT.

The chain uses TRBV18 and TRBJ2-7; 11 bases fit TRBD2. The CDR3 is 14 residues long. J lost 3 bases, V lost 6 bases, and 4 bases had no gene match. Looked up from germline, CDR1 is KGHSH and CDR2 is LQKENI. CDR3 in DNA: TGTGCCAGCTCGCCTACTAGCGGGGGCTACGAGCAGTACTTC. This translates into CASSPTSGGYEQYF.

The chain links TRBV18 to TRBJ2-7, with a weak D call TRBD1 (6 bases). The germline gives CDR1 KGHSH, CDR2 LQKENI. The CDR3 covers 16 residues. The germline V and J ends were trimmed by 1 base and 2 bases, with 15 bases remaining between them. The CDR3 is CASSPLKGTFPYEQYF. CDR3 sequence (DNA): TGTGCCAGCTCACCACTTAAAGGGACATTTCCCTACGAGCAGTACTTC. Full variable domain (missing parts from reference TRBV18 and TRBJ2-7): NAGVMQNPRHLVRRRGQEARLRCSPMKGHSHVYWYRQLPEEGLKFMVYLQKENIIDESGMPKERFSAEFPKEGPSILRIQQVVRGDSAAYFCASSPLKGTFPYEQYFGPGTRLTVT.

The chain uses TRBV19 and TRBJ1-2, with D perhaps matching TRBD1 (6 bases). V lost 8 bases and J lost 1, with 14 bases in between. Per germline, CDR1 LNHDA and CDR2 SQIVND (reference sequence). The CDR3 length is 14 residues. As DNA, the CDR3 is TGTGCCAGTTTCCCGGGACAAGTTAACTATGGCTACACCTTC. This gives the protein CASFPGQVNYGYTF.

The chain recombines TRBV6-5 with TRBJ2-1, with TRBD1 matching 7 bases. V dropped 8 bases and J dropped 2; count of bases not matched to a gene: 3. CDR1 is MNHEY and CDR2 is SVGAGI in the germline V gene. This CDR3 spans 13 amino acids. CDR3: CASDRDTYNEQFF. The DNA of the CDR3 is TGTGCCAGCGACAGGGATACCTACAATGAGCAGTTCTTC.

This chain joins TRBV30 and TRBJ2-4, with 12 positions matching TRBD2. Germline trimming cut 0 bases from V and 4 bases from J; bases unmatched to any gene: 1. The CDR3 spans 15 residues. Germline values: CDR1 GTSNPN, CDR2 SVGIG (reference sequence). The CDR3 bases are TGTGCCTGGAGTGTAGGACTAGCGGGAAAAAACATTCAGTACTTC. The encoded protein is CAWSVGLAGKNIQYF.

The chain combines TRBV6-2 or TRBV6-3 with TRBJ2-5; D gene uncertain. V was clipped by 5 bases and J by 5 bases, with 3 bases between them. CDR3 length: 10 residues. Looked up from germline, CDR1 is MNHEY and CDR2 is SVGEGT. CDR3 protein: CASSQETQYF. The CDR3 nucleotides are TGTGCCAGCAGTCAGGAGACCCAGTACTTC.

The chain uses TRBV30 and TRBJ1-5; D gene ambiguous. The CDR3 has 13 amino acids. Trimming stripped 1 base from V and 0 bases from J, with 4 bases between. From germline, CDR1 is GTSNPN and CDR2 SVGIG (reference sequence). The CDR3 protein is CAWSGYSNQPQHF. CDR3 nucleotides: TGTGCCTGGAGTGGTTATAGCAATCAGCCCCAGCATTTT.

V gene TRBV11-2 combines with J gene TRBJ1-1; D unresolved. Per the germline V gene, CDR1 is SGHAT and CDR2 is FQNNGV. V was cut by 3 bases and J by 4 bases, with 9 bases left in between. CDR3 length: 13 amino acids. The CDR3, as DNA: TGTGCCAGCAGCTTTCAGAGAGGCACTGAAGCTTTCTTT. Translation gives CASSFQRGTEAFF.

This sequence joins TRBV10-3 and TRBJ1-5; D not certain. Germline CDR1 ENHRY, CDR2 SYGVKD. This CDR3 is 13 amino acids long. Trimming removed 6 bases from V and 7 bases from J, with 13 bases in between. The CDR3 coding sequence is TGTGCCATCAGGGATTTAGAGGGACAGCCCCAGCATTTT. This codes for CAIRDLEGQPQHF.

The genes are TRBV18 and TRBJ2-1, with 10 bases lining up with TRBD1. The ends lost 3 bases at V and 7 bases at J; junction bases unmatched: 6. The CDR3 totals 15 residues. Germline CDR1 KGHSH, CDR2 LQKENI. The CDR3 coding sequence is TGTGCCAGCTCACCTCGGACAGGGGGTTGGAATGAGCAGTTCTTC. Translated: CASSPRTGGWNEQFF.

CDR3 sequence reads: CASSQDWAGRREKLFF. In DNA, the CDR3 is TGCGCCAGCAGCCAAGATTGGGCAGGGCGAAGGGAAAAACTGTTTTTT. The rearrangement uses TRBV4-1 and TRBJ1-4; the D gene is possibly TRBD1 (5 bases). V was clipped by 0 bases and J by 8 bases, with 16 bases between them. This CDR3 is 16 amino acids long. Germline CDR1 reads MGHRA; CDR2 reads YSYEKL.

This clone has a handful of counts. V usage is TRBV4-1 and J usage is TRBJ1-3, with 7 bases that match TRBD1. Losses at the gene ends were 4 bases for V and 0 bases for J; bases not matched to a gene: 6. Germline CDR1 and CDR2: MGHRA and YSYEKL. The CDR3 is 16 amino acids. CDR3: CASSPYGDSSGNTIYF. CDR3 in DNA: TGCGCCAGCAGCCCCTACGGGGACAGCTCTGGAAACACCATATATTTT.

The V gene is TRBV7-3, the J gene TRBJ2-1; 8 nucleotides align to TRBD2. Trimming took 0 bases from V and 8 from J; bases not matched to a gene: 6. The V gene's germline CDR1 is SGHTA and CDR2 FQGTGA. The CDR3 runs 15 residues. CDR3 region: CASSLTSGVGDEQFF. In DNA, the CDR3 is TGTGCCAGCAGCTTAACTAGCGGGGTGGGGGATGAGCAGTTCTTC.